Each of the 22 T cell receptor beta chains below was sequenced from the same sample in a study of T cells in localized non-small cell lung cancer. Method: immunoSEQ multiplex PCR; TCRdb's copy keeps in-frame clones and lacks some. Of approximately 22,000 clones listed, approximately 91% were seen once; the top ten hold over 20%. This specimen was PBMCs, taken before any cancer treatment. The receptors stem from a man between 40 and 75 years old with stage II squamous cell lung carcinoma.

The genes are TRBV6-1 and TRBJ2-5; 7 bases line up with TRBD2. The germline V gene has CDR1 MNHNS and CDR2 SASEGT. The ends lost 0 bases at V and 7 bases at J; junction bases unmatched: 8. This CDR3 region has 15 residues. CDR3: CASSEASLAVGTQYF. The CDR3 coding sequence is TGTGCCAGCAGTGAAGCGTCGCTAGCGGTGGGGACCCAGTACTTC.

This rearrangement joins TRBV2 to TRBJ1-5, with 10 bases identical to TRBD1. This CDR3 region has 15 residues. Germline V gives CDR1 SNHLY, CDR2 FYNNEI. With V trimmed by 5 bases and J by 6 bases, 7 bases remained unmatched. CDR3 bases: TGTGCCAGCAGTCGACTGACAGGGGGCGGTCAGCCCCAGCATTTT. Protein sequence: CASSRLTGGGQPQHF.

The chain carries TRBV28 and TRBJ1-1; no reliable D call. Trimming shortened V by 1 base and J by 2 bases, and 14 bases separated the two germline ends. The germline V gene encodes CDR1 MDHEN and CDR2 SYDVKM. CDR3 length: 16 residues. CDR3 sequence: CASSLLARPANTEAFF. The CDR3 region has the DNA TGTGCCAGCAGTTTATTAGCCAGACCCGCCAACACTGAAGCTTTCTTT.

In DNA, the CDR3 is TGTGCCAGCAGCGCACGGACATCCGCGAACGAGCAGTACTTC. It specifies CASSARTSANEQYF. The chain combines TRBV7-9 with TRBJ2-7, with TRBD1 as a possible D gene (5 bases). Germline V gene data show CDR1 as SEHNR and CDR2 as FQNEAQ (reference sequence). V was shortened by 5 bases and J by 5 bases, with 16 bases between the two germline ends. This CDR3 is built from 14 residues.

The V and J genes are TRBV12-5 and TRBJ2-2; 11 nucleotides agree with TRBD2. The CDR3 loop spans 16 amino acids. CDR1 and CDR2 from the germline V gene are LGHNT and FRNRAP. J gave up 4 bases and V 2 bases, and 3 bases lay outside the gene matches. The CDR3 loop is CASGLTSGGPTGELFF. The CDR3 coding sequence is TGTGCTAGTGGTTTGACTAGCGGGGGTCCCACCGGGGAGCTGTTTTTT. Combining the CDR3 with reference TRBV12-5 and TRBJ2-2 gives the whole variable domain DARVTQTPRHKVTEMGQEVTMRCQPILGHNTVFWYRQTMMQGLELLAYFRNRAPLDDSGMPKDRFSAEMPDATLATLKIQPSEPRDSAVYFCASGLTSGGPTGELFFGEGSRLTVL.

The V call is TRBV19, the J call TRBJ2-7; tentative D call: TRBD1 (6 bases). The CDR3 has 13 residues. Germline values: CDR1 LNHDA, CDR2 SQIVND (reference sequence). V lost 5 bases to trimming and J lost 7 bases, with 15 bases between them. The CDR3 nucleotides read TGTGCCAGTAGTGTGGACAGCGCGCGGGAGCAGTACTTC. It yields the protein CASSVDSAREQYF.

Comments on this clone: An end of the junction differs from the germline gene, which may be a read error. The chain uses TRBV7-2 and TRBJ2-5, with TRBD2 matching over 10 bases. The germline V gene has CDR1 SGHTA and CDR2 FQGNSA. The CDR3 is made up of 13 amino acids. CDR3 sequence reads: CATSGGAGETQYF. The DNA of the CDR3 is TGTGCCACCAGCGGGGGGGCGGGAGAGACCCAGTACTTC.

CDR3 bases: TGTGCCTGGAGTAGGGGTTACTCCTATAATTCGGGCCTCCACTTT. This codes for CAWSRGYSYNSGLHF. The chain uses TRBV30 and TRBJ1-6; perhaps TRBD1 as D (5 bases). Trimming stripped 2 bases from V and 15 bases from J, with 23 bases between. In germline, CDR1 is GTSNPN, CDR2 SVGIG (reference sequence). The CDR3 is 15 amino acids. The full variable domain, in which reference TRBV30 and TRBJ1-6 provide the parts outside the CDR3, is SQTIHQWPATLVQPVGSPLSLECTVEGTSNPNLYWYRQAAGRGLQLLFYSVGIGQISSEVPQNLSASRPQDRQFILSSKKLLLSDSGFYLCAWSRGYSYNSGLHFGNGTRLTVT.

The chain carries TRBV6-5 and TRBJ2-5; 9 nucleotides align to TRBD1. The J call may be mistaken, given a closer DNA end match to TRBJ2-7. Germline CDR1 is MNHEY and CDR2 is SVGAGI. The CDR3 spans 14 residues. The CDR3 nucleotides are TGTGCCAGCAGAAGGGACAGGGCAACCTACGAGCAGTACTTC. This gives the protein CASRRDRATYEQYF.

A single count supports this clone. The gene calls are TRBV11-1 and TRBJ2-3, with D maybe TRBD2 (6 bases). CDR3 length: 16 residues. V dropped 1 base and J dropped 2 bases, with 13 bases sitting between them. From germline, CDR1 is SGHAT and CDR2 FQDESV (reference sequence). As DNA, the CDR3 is TGTGCCAGCAGCTTAGTAGGCGGGACCCCCACAGATACGCAGTATTTT. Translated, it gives CASSLVGGTPTDTQYF.

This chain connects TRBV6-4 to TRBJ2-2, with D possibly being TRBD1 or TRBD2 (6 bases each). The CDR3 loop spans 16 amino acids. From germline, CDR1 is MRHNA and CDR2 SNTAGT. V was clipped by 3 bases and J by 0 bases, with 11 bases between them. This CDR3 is CASSEMGGANTGELFF. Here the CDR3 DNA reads TGTGCCAGCAGTGAAATGGGGGGCGCGAACACCGGGGAGCTGTTTTTT.

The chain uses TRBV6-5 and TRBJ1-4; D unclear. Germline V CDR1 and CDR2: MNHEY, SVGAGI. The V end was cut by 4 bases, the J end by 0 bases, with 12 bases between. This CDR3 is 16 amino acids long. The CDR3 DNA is TGTGCCAGCAGTTGGTGGCAGTCTGCAACTAATGAAAAACTGTTTTTT. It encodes CASSWWQSATNEKLFF.

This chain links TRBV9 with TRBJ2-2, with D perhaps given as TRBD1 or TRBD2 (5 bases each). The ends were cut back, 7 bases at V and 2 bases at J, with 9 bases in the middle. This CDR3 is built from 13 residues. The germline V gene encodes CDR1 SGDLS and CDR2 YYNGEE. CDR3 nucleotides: TGTGCCAGCGGGACGAGAAACACCGGGGAGCTGTTTTTT. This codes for CASGTRNTGELFF.

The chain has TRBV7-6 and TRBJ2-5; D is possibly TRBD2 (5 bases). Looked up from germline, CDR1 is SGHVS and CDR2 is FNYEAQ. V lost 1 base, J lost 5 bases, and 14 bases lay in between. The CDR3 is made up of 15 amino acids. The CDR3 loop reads CASSLGGLAWETQYF. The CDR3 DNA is TGTGCCAGCAGCTTAGGGGGTCTAGCCTGGGAGACCCAGTACTTC.

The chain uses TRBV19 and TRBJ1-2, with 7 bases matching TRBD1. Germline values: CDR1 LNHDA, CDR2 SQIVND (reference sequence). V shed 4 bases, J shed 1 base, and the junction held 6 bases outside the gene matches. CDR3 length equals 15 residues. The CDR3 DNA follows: TGTGCCAGTAGTACTGGGACAGCAGATAACTATGGCTACACCTTC. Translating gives CASSTGTADNYGYTF.

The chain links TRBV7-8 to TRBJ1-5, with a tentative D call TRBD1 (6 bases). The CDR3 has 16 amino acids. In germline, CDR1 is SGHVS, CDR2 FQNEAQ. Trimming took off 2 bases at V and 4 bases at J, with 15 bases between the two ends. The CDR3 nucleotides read TGTGCCAGCAGCTTAACGGGACAACCCCTAAATCAGCCCCAGCATTTT. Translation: CASSLTGQPLNQPQHF.

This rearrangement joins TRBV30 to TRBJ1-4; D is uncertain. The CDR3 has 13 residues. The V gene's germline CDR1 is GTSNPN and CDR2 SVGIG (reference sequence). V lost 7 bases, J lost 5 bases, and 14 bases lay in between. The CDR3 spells CAYRGKINEKLFF. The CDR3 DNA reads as TGTGCCTACCGGGGAAAAATAAATGAAAAACTGTTTTTT.

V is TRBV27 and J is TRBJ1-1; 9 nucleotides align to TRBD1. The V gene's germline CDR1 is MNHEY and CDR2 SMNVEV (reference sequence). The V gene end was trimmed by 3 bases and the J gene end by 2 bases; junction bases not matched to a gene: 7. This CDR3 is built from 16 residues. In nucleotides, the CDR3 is TGTGCCAGCAGTTTCTTACAGGGGGCGGTCAACACTGAAGCTTTCTTT. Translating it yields CASSFLQGAVNTEAFF.

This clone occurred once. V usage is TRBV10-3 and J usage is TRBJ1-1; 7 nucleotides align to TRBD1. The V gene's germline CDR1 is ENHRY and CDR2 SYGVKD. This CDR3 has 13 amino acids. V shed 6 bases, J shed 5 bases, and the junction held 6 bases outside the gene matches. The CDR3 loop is CAISPGGRTEAFF. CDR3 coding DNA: TGTGCCATCAGCCCAGGGGGGAGGACTGAAGCTTTCTTT.

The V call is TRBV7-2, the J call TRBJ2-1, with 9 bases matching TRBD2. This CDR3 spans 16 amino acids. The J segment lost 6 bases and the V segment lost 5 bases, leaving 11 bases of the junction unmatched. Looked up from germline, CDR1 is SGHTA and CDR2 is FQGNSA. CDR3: CASSHGGLAGFNEQFF. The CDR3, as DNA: TGTGCCAGCAGCCACGGAGGGCTAGCGGGATTCAATGAGCAGTTCTTC.

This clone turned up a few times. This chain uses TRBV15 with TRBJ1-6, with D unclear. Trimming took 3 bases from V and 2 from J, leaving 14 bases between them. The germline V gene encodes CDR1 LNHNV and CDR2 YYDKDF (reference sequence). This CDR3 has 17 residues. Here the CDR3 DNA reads TGTGCCACCAGCAGCGGGCACGGGAGCACCTATAATTCACCCCTCCACTTT. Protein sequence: CATSSGHGSTYNSPLHF.

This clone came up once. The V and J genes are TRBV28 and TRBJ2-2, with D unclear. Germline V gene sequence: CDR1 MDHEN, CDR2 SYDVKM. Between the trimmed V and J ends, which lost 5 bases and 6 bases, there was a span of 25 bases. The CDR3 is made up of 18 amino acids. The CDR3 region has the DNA TGTGCCAGCAGTACCCCCTCGAAGGCTGCTTACCTCCCCGGGGAGCTGTTTTTT. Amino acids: CASSTPSKAAYLPGELFF.